This T cell receptor beta chain was captured by sequencing in a study of sequential checkpoint blockade in melanoma (dated by TCRdb to about 2019). The study in broad terms: Using 1:1 randomization, the trial assigned patients either to first-line nivolumab followed by ipilimumab (arm A) or to ipilimumab followed by nivolumab (arm B). Maintenance nivolumab came after each of the two trial sequences. Approximately 23 patients had matched tumor biopsies taken before treatment and at week 13, after single-agent nivolumab (arm A) or ipilimumab (arm B). DNA from approximately 91 melanoma tumor samples collected before treatment underwent TCRbeta immunosequencing. In about 80% of the matched pre- and post-treatment tumor biopsy pairs, both biopsies came from the same lesion.

TCRbeta CDR3 regions were immunosequenced from genomic DNA with the immunoSEQ Assay. Before high-throughput sequencing, the genomic DNA was amplified using bias-controlled multiplex PCR. The authors' pipeline ran thus. To quantify the absolute abundance of each unique TCRbeta CDR3 region, the sequences were collapsed and filtered. Clonality, defined as 1 minus Pielou's evenness, was calculated using only productive rearrangements. Tumor T-cell fraction was calculated by normalizing TCRbeta template counts to the amount of usable DNA, which was estimated from several housekeeping genes. A previously published method was used to identify clones whose frequencies were significantly greater in on-treatment samples than in baseline samples. The table was pulled from immuneACCESS by TCRdb, which kept in-frame rearrangements only. Such tables lose some clones; where checked, under half of the loss comes from unresolved V genes, and the rest has no known cause. V, J and clone size are taken as reported in that table, and D and trimming were inferred from the DNA itself. Here the sample has under 3,500 clones; about 21% occur a single time. Clones ranked in the top ten supply around 8% of the sample.

General conclusions and limits of the study: Clinical benefit was about 30 times more likely to be achieved by patients whose tumor T-cell fraction and clonality increased by week 13. Small sample sizes and reduced statistical power limited the within-arm analyses of tumor T-cell fraction. Tumor T-cell fraction and clonality correlated with PD-L1 staining and CD8+ T-cell counts but not with mutational load. In the nivolumab-first arm (arm A), an association was found between pretreatment tumor TIL clonality and response (P = .04). Validation of the response-prediction model combining TCR metrics and mutation burden is needed in larger, independent patient cohorts.

The CDR3 measures 15 amino acids from cysteine to phenylalanine. Just the 45-base CDR3 DNA is kept, in frame starting at base 1. For CDR1 and CDR2, the germline V gene lists MGHRA and YSYEKL. V drops 0 bases and J drops 2 bases, leaving 10 bases in between. With respect to this clone: Its antigen has not been determined. Per-nucleotide qualities are absent, and no much larger clonotype sits a single base away.

This specimen's treatment or condition label, interpreted: randomized to nivolumab then ipilimumab (arm A) or the reverse (arm B). None of the patients in the trial had previously been given DNA-damaging chemotherapy. CheckMate 064, a randomized, open-label phase II trial of sequential checkpoint blockade, was the source of the samples, all of which came from patients with melanoma. Tumor TCR sequencing used genomic DNA from formalin-fixed paraffin-embedded (FFPE) tissue samples. The sequencing here drew on tumor tissue (inferred from file names), taken from a patient given nivolumab and ipilimumab in sequence. The chain couples TRBV4-1 to TRBJ1-1; the D gene lacks a confident call. The TCR sequence derives from a human donor with melanoma. The nucleotides are TGCGCCAGCAGCCAAGATCGGATGGGAAACACTGAAGCTTTCTTT. This codes for CASSQDRMGNTEAFF.